This TCR beta chain was sequenced during a study of PD-L1 blockade in urothelial cancer. Germline trimming cut 4 bases from V and 10 bases from J; bases unmatched to any gene: 9. This CDR3 is built from 13 residues. Germline CDR1 is SGHVS and CDR2 is FNYEAQ. The sample's time point: pretreatment peripheral blood. PCRs each included synthetic TCR analog templates spiked in. Using immunoSEQ multiplex PCR, the repertoire was profiled, and TCRdb retains in-frame clones only, with some absent. The sample includes fewer than 60,000 clones, around 84% of them seen just once. The chain links TRBV7-6 to TRBJ1-1; the match to TRBD1 covers 7 bases. The sample consisted of PBMCs, taken around atezolizumab (anti-PD-L1) treatment. This sequence was found in a man aged 65 to 85 with urothelial cancer. The CDR3 loop is CASSSKQGIAAFF. CDR3 bases: TGTGCCAGCAGCTCAAAACAGGGGATCGCAGCTTTCTTT.